Listed here are 20 T cell receptor beta chains from one sample, sequenced in a study of CDR3 diversity in severe acne (dated by TCRdb to between 2017 and 2020). Receptors were amplified or captured by PCR. TCRdb names Illumina HiSeq 2000 as the instrument used. TCRdb took the public reads, trimmed them with fastp at Q25, ran MiXCR for clone calling and kept in-frame beta chains. Every CDR3 protein is listed once, alongside the most common genes and DNA of its rows. A total of approximately 90,000 distinct CDR3 sequences appear in this sample, around 50% of them only once. 11% of the sample comes from the top ten. The sample comprised blood. The receptors were gathered from a male donor with severe acne vulgaris.

This clonotype was detected only a few times. Here the CDR3 reads CSANNDGVYEQYF. The CDR3 DNA sequence: TGCAGTGCTAACAATGACGGTGTCTACGAGCAGTACTTC. The chain employs TRBV20-1 and TRBJ2-7, with no clear D. V was trimmed by 4 bases and J by 3 bases, leaving 13 bases between them. Germline loops: CDR1 DFQATT, CDR2 SNEGSKA (reference sequence). This CDR3 comprises 13 residues.

The rearrangement uses TRBV7-4 and TRBJ2-7; 13 bases match TRBD2. This CDR3 spans 14 amino acids. V lost 6 bases and J lost 7; bases outside the gene matches: 6. The germline CDR1 and CDR2 sequences are SGHVT and SQSDAQ. The CDR3 DNA reads TGTGCCAGCAGTTTCGGACTAGCGGGAGATGAGCAGTACTTC. Its protein product is CASSFGLAGDEQYF.

This clonotype was detected only a few times. This chain connects TRBV11-1 to TRBJ2-7, with 7 bases matching TRBD1. Germline-derived CDR1 and CDR2 are SGHAT and FQDESV (reference sequence). Germline trimming cut 5 bases from V and 0 bases from J; bases unmatched to any gene: 7. CDR3 size: 15 residues. CDR3 sequence reads: CASSPDRENSYEQYF. The CDR3 coding sequence is TGTGCCAGCAGCCCCGACAGGGAAAACTCCTACGAGCAGTACTTC.

This clonotype was seen repeatedly, ten times or more. V and J are TRBV7-2 and TRBJ1-2; a possible D gene is TRBD1 (6 bases). V was pared by 5 bases and J by 7 bases, with 20 bases between. The CDR3 is 15 residues long. The germline gives CDR1 SGHTA, CDR2 FQGNSA. CDR3 sequence (DNA): TGTGCCAGCAGCCCCGGGAAGGCAGGGGACCGTGGCTACACCTTC. It yields the protein CASSPGKAGDRGYTF.

This clonotype was seen repeatedly, ten times or more. The chain is built from TRBV6-1 and TRBJ2-2; D gene unclear. With 6 bases removed from V and 3 bases from J, the gap between germline ends came to 5 bases. Looked up from germline, CDR1 is MNHNS and CDR2 is SASEGT. The CDR3 has 12 residues. CDR3: CASSLHTGELFF. The CDR3 nucleotides are TGTGCCAGCAGCCTCCACACCGGGGAGCTGTTTTTT.

In this sample, this clonotype turned up many times. The conserved final phenylalanine or tryptophan is absent from the CDR3, which likely points to a read error. The limits of the CDR3 on the DNA are not certain, so only TCRdb's listed CDR3 is given. J is TRBJ1-2 and V is TRBV2; the D call TRBD1 from the table was never checked on the DNA. Germline V gene lookup returns CDR1 SNHLY and CDR2 FYNNEI. The CDR3 has 9 residues if both end residues are counted. The CDR3 protein is CASNGQGLS.

With regard to this clonotype: At one boundary the junction diverges from the germline segment, which might be a read error. The gene calls are TRBV29-1 and TRBJ1-2; D ambiguous. This CDR3 is 12 amino acids long. The germline CDR1 and CDR2 sequences are SQVTM and ANQGSEA. CDR3: CSVEDHYGRRAF. DNA of the CDR3: TGCAGCGTTGAAGATCATTACGGCAGGCGGGCCTTC.

The chain recombines TRBV28 with TRBJ2-7, with TRBD2 matching over 10 bases. Germline V lookup: CDR1 MDHEN, CDR2 SYDVKM. The V and J ends lost 6 bases and 2 bases, in that order; junction bases with no gene match: 4. The CDR3 sequence is 14 residues long. The CDR3: CASSVSGRPYEQYF. Written as DNA, the CDR3 is TGTGCCAGCAGCGTTAGCGGGAGGCCCTACGAGCAGTACTTC.

This clonotype showed up many times. V usage is TRBV20-1 and J usage is TRBJ1-2; D possibly corresponds to TRBD1 (6 bases). Trimming removed 6 bases at V and 7 bases at J, with 15 bases between. This CDR3 spans 12 amino acids. Germline CDR1 DFQATT, CDR2 SNEGSKA (reference sequence). CDR3 amino acids: CSAQTGIGGYTF. DNA for the CDR3: TGCAGTGCCCAAACAGGGATCGGTGGCTACACCTTC.

The chain recombines TRBV20-1 with TRBJ2-1; the match to TRBD2 covers 15 bases. This CDR3 is 17 amino acids long. The junction had 13 bases not matched to a gene; V was cut back by 6 bases and J by 7 bases. Germline V lookup: CDR1 DFQATT, CDR2 SNEGSKA (reference sequence). The CDR3 reads CSAPGLAGGFTWNEQFF. CDR3 DNA sequence: TGCAGTGCCCCGGGACTAGCGGGAGGTTTTACATGGAATGAGCAGTTCTTC.

This clonotype was found a few times. The rearrangement links TRBV6-2 or TRBV6-3 to TRBJ1-2; TRBD1 agrees at 10 bases. J was trimmed by 4 bases and V by 4 bases; bases with no gene match: 6. The CDR3 sequence is 15 residues long. CDR1 MNHEY and CDR2 SVGEGT come from the germline V gene. The CDR3 here is CASSSDRGRPYGYTF. CDR3 DNA sequence: TGTGCCAGCAGTTCCGACAGGGGGCGACCCTATGGCTACACCTTC.

This sequence joins TRBV15 and TRBJ2-7; 12 nucleotides line up with TRBD2. The germline CDR1 and CDR2 sequences are LNHNV and YYDKDF (reference sequence). The ends lost 0 bases at V and 5 bases at J; junction bases unmatched: 8. The CDR3 sequence is 17 residues long. The CDR3 loop is CATSRESPGLAGHEQYF. CDR3 DNA sequence: TGTGCCACCAGCAGAGAAAGTCCGGGACTAGCGGGCCACGAGCAGTACTTC. Using reference TRBV15 and TRBJ2-7 for the parts outside the CDR3, the full variable domain is DAMVIQNPRYQVTQFGKPVTLSCSQTLNHNVMYWYQQKSSQAPKLLFHYYDKDFNNEADTPDNFQSRRPNTSFCFLDIRSPGLGDTAMYLCATSRESPGLAGHEQYFGPGTRLTVT.

This clonotype has a count of ten or more. The genes are TRBV30 and TRBJ2-5; 8 bases are shared with TRBD2. CDR3 length: 15 residues. V was pared by 7 bases and J by 5 bases, with 15 bases of the junction left unmatched. Germline CDR1 is GTSNPN and CDR2 is SVGIG (reference sequence). The CDR3 is CASGALRTSSETQYF. CDR3 nucleotide sequence: TGTGCCTCTGGGGCCCTTAGGACTAGCTCTGAGACCCAGTACTTC.

The chain is built from TRBV12-3 or TRBV12-4 and TRBJ2-1, with 7 bases lining up with TRBD2. The CDR3 is made up of 13 amino acids. J was trimmed by 1 base and V by 8 bases; bases with no gene match: 2. This CDR3 is CASAAGSYNEQFF. In DNA, the CDR3 is TGTGCCAGCGCAGCGGGGTCCTACAATGAGCAGTTCTTC.

There are a few counts of this clonotype. V is TRBV28 and J is TRBJ1-2; D not certain. The CDR3 is made up of 14 amino acids. The germline V and J ends were trimmed by 1 base and 4 bases, with 10 bases remaining between them. The germline V gene has CDR1 MDHEN and CDR2 SYDVKM. CDR3 region: CASSLSVTIYGYTF. CDR3 in DNA: TGTGCCAGCAGTTTATCAGTCACCATCTATGGCTACACCTTC.

This clonotype has a count of ten or more. V gene TRBV20-1 combines with J gene TRBJ2-3, with a tentative D call TRBD2 (6 bases). Trimming pared 6 bases from V and 4 bases from J, leaving 11 bases between. This CDR3 is built from 12 residues. Germline V gene sequence: CDR1 DFQATT, CDR2 SNEGSKA (reference sequence). CDR3 protein: CSARRDADTQYF. For the CDR3, the DNA is TGCAGTGCGCGGCGGGATGCAGATACGCAGTATTTT.

The chain combines TRBV11-2 with TRBJ2-5; no clear D. This CDR3 has 15 amino acids. Looked up from germline, CDR1 is SGHAT and CDR2 is FQNNGV. V was cut by 4 bases and J by 4 bases, with 16 bases left in between. Here the CDR3 reads CASSSRGSGSETQYF. CDR3 nucleotides: TGTGCCAGCAGCTCCCGTGGTTCTGGGTCAGAGACCCAGTACTTC. Filled out from reference TRBV11-2 and TRBJ2-5, the complete variable domain reads EAGVAQSPRYKIIEKRQSVAFWCNPISGHATLYWYQQILGQGPKLLIQFQNNGVVDDSQLPKDRFSAERLKGVDSTLKIQPAKLEDSAVYLCASSSRGSGSETQYFGPGTRLLVL.

The rearrangement joins TRBV13 to TRBJ1-2, with D possibly TRBD1 on 6 matching bases. The CDR3 runs to 12 residues. Germline lookup yields CDR1 PRHDT and CDR2 FYEKMQ (reference sequence). The V and J ends lost 8 bases and 8 bases respectively, with 15 bases between them. The CDR3 reads CASEGSGDGYTF. CDR3 sequence (DNA): TGTGCCAGCGAAGGATCAGGGGACGGCTACACCTTC.

In this sample, this clonotype turned up many times. The V and J genes are TRBV24-1 and TRBJ2-5; D uncertain. V was shortened by 4 bases and J by 4 bases, with 6 bases between the two germline ends. Germline-derived CDR1 and CDR2 are KGHDR and SFDVKD. This CDR3 is 12 amino acids long. The CDR3: CATSEESETQYF. The DNA for the CDR3 is TGTGCCACCAGTGAGGAATCAGAGACCCAGTACTTC.

This clonotype was seen a few times. The chain joins TRBV6-6 to TRBJ1-1; a possible D gene is TRBD1 (6 bases). Trimming removed 2 bases from V and 8 bases from J, with 15 bases in between. This CDR3 comprises 14 residues. The germline CDR1 and CDR2 sequences are MNHNY and SVGAGI (reference sequence). In nucleotides, the CDR3 is TGTGCCAGCAGTTACCAAGGGTTTGGGACAGAAGCTTTCTTT. Amino acid sequence: CASSYQGFGTEAFF.